This T cell receptor (beta chain) comes out of a study of long-term antiretroviral therapy in people with HIV (dated by TCRdb to between 2021 and 2024). In the study overall: The earliest samples were collected roughly a decade before the 2015 WHO recommendation for immediate ART, at a time when ART was usually postponed until CD4 counts fell. Whether ART initiation and durable HIV suppression were associated with changes in peripheral blood TRB repertoire composition and diversity was tested in a retrospective serial study. From 25 to 30 adults with confirmed HIV infection, the cohort provided 192 cryopreserved PBMC samples, gathered serially across a mean of about six years (range 1-12). Of the 30 participants with HIV, about a dozen were female. Test extractions of a monoclonal T-cell line alongside a few dozen polyclonal samples showed no cross-contamination during QIAcube processing.

In regard to this clone: Its antigen target is currently unknown. No clone much larger than this one lies a single base away; base qualities are absent.

Inclusion was restricted to participants for whom at least one PBMC sample before ART initiation and at least two post-ART samples were available. All participants with HIV were treated in the United States of America. Before DNA extraction, cryopreserved samples containing 1-10 million PBMC were thawed and washed. At the time of the earliest PBMC sample, participants with HIV were aged between roughly 20 and 54 years. PBMC samples were contributed by each participant from 1-4 timepoints before ART initiation and 2-8 timepoints after ART initiation, with a median of 7 samples. Serial HIV viral load, CD4+ T-cell count, ART history and demographic data were obtained for every participant. Using a Qiagen kit on a QIAcube, genomic DNA was extracted from unsorted PBMC, with samples processed in batches of 12. From the cysteine up to the phenylalanine, the CDR3 has a length of 15 residues. This entry keeps only the CDR3 DNA: 45 bases, framed from base 1. Trimming at the junction amounts to 4 bases on V and 6 bases on J, and the germline ends lie 18 bases apart. From the germline V gene, CDR1 is SGDLS and CDR2 is YYNGEE.

The immunoSEQ hsTCRB v3.0 assay was used at survey level resolution to sequence the TRB variable region. A depth of roughly 35,000-55,000 T-cell genomes per sample was targeted for TRB sequencing. Pooled TRB libraries were sequenced on an Illumina MiSeq with a v3 150-cycle kit. From the authors' description of their analysis: Repertoire analysis was run in R within a reproducible Nextflow workflow that covered QC, data transformation and analysis. LymphoSeq2, an R package for AIRR-Seq data exploration, was used to implement custom analyses. Four samples yielding fewer than 5000 total TRB sequences were excluded, leaving 150 to 200 analyzed HIV repertoires. Among the approximately 190 retained HIV repertoires, approximately 61 were collected before ART initiation and more than 120 after ART initiation. Repertoires were downsampled to 5000 TRB nucleotide sequences, with summary statistics averaged over 100 downsampling iterations. Only TRB sequences with CDR3 regions of at least seven amino acids were retained for analysis. Diversity was measured with a Shannon entropy-derived clonality score and the Gini coefficient. In repertoire networks, the top 5000 CDR3 amino acid sequences were linked whenever an edit distance of one separated two sequences. For TRB CDR3 amino acid sequences, antigen specificity groups and MHC restriction were predicted with GLIPH2. CDR3 amino acid sequences were matched against VDJdb and McPAS-TCR to flag known CMV, EBV, HIV or tissue antigen associations. Pre-ART, post-ART and control groups were compared with Wilcoxon signed-rank tests and Holm-Bonferroni correction. In TCRdb, the immuneACCESS table is reduced to in-frame sequences with V and J assigned. These tables do not hold every clone; where another copy was compared, an unresolved V gene accounts for under half, and the others remain unexplained. D and trimming were read from the DNA, whereas the V and J calls and clone size are those reported in that table. The sample yields tens of thousands of clones; approximately 90% were counted once. The ten most abundant clones make up 3% to 4.5% of the sample.

Findings and caveats that apply to the study as a whole: Starting ART was linked to a significant rise in TRB diversity, yet even after long-term ART the diversity remained significantly lower than in transplant donor controls. The samples span the years 2004 to 2017, and the ART regimens used at that time may not be as effective as current regimens. Inferences about post-ART repertoire changes were limited because no data were available on ART adherence, viral resistance or therapy changes. Because cell numbers in pre-ART samples were limited, unsorted PBMC were profiled instead of sorted CD4+ and CD8+ T cells. Expanded TRB clones identified before ART initiation dominated the repertoire at all time points, although this dominance fluctuated and declined in many PLHIV after ART. Since PBMC availability was limited, sequencing covered only the TCR beta chain, with no alpha chain pairing. Compared with controls, HIV repertoires had narrower CDR3 length ranges, and the network structure pointed to an antigen-experienced repertoire that shifted only slightly toward naive after ART.

This clonotype originated in a woman aged 18-29 years with HIV. Here the sequenced sample was unsorted PBMCs, taken 1.8 years after starting antiretroviral therapy. In this chain, TRBV9 is recombined with TRBJ2-3; the D segment could be TRBD2, given 6 matching bases. CDR3 reads: CASSFSRLATDTQYF. The bases are TGTGCCAGCAGCTTTAGCCGGCTAGCGACGGATACGCAGTATTTT.